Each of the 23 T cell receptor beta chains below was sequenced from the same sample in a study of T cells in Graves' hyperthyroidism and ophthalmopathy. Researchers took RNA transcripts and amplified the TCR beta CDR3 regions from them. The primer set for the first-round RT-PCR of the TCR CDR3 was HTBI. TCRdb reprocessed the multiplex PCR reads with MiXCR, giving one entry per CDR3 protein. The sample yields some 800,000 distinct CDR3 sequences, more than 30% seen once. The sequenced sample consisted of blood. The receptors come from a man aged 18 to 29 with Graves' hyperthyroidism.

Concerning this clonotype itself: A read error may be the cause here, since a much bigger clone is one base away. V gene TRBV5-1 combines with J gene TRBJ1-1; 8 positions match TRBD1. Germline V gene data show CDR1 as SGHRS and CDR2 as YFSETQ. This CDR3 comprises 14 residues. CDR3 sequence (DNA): TGCGCCAGCAGCGACGGACAGGGAGGTGATGTTGCTTCCTTT. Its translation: CASSDGQGGDVASF.

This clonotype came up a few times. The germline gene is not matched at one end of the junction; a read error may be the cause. This chain's CDR3 is CASSPTGHLNTGELFF. The CDR3, as DNA: TGTGCCAGCAGCCCAACGGGACACCTCAACACCGGGGAGCTGTTTTTT. The rearrangement uses TRBV5-1 and TRBJ2-2, with D perhaps matching TRBD1 (6 bases). Germline V lookup: CDR1 SGHRS, CDR2 YFSETQ. The CDR3 has 16 amino acids.

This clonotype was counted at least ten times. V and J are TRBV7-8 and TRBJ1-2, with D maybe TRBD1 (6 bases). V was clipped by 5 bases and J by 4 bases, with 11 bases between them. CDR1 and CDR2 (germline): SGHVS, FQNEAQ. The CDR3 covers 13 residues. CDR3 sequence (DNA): TGTGCCAGCAGCCTATCGACAGGCTATGGCTACACCTTC. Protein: CASSLSTGYGYTF. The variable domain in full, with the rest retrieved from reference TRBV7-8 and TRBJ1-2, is GAGVSQSPRYKVAKRGQDVALRCDPISGHVSLFWYQQALGQGPEFLTYFQNEAQLDKSGLPSDRFFAERPEGSVSTLKIQRTQQEDSAVYLCASSLSTGYGYTFGSGTRLTVV.

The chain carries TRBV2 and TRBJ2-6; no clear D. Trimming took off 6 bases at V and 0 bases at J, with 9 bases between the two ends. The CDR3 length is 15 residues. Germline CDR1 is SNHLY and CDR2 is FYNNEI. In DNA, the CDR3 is TGTGCCAGCAGACCCGGCAGCTCTGGGGCCAACGTCCTGACTTTC. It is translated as CASRPGSSGANVLTF.

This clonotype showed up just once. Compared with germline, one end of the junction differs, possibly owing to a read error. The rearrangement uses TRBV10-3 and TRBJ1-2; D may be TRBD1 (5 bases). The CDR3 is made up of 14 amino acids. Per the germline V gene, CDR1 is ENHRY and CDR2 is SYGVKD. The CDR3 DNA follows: TGTGCCAGCAGTGGGTCCACTCGGGGCTATGGCCACACCTTC. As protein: CASSGSTRGYGHTF.

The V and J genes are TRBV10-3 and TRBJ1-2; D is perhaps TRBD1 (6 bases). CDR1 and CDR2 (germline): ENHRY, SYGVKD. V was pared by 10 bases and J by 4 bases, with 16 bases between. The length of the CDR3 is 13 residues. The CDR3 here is CATYRDFPYGYTF. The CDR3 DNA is TGTGCCACCTACAGGGACTTCCCCTATGGCTACACCTTC.

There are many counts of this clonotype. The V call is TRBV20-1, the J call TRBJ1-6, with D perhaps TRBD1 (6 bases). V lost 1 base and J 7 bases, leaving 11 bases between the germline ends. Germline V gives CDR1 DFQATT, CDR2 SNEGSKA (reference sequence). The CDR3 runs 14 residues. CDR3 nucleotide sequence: TGCAGTGCTAGAGGAGGGGGTACCAATTCACCCCTCCACTTT. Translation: CSARGGGTNSPLHF.

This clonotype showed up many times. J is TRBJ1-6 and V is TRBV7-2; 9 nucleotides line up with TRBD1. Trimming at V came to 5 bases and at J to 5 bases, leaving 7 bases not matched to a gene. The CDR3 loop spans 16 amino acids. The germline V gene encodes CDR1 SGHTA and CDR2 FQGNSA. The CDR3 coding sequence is TGTGCCAGCAGCACGCAGGGACAGGGAAATAATTCACCCCTCCACTTT. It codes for CASSTQGQGNNSPLHF.

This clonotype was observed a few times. The CDR3 DNA sequence: TGCGCCAGCAGCTTGGACGGACAGGGCTGGGGGGGGGCCAACGTCCTGACTTTC. It is translated as CASSLDGQGWGGANVLTF. V is TRBV5-1 and J is TRBJ2-6; TRBD1 matches 8 bases. The ends lost 0 bases at V and 4 bases at J; junction bases unmatched: 9. The CDR3 consists of 18 residues. Per germline, CDR1 SGHRS and CDR2 YFSETQ.

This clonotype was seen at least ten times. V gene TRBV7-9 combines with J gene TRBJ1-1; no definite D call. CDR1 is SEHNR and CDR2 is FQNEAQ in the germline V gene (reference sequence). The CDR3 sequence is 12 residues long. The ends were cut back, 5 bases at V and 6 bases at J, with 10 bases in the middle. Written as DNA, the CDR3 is TGTGCCAGCAGCCCTCCCTTGGCTGAAGCTTTCTTT. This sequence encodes CASSPPLAEAFF.

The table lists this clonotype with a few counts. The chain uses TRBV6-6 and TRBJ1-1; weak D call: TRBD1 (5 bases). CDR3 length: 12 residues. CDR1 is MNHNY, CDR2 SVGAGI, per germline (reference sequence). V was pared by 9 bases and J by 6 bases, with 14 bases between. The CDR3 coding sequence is TGTGCCAGGACGGGGGATCTCTCTGAAGCTTTCTTT. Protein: CARTGDLSEAFF.

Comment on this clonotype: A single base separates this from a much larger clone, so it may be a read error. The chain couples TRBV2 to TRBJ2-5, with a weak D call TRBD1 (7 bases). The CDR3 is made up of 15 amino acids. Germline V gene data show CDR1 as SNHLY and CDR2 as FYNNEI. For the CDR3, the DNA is TGTGCCAACAGTGCATCCGCAGGGGGGATAGAGACCCAGTACTTC. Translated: CANSASAGGIETQYF. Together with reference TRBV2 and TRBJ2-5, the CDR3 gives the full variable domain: EPEVTQTPSHQVTQMGQEVILRCVPISNHLYFYWYRQILGQKVEFLVSFYNNEISEKSEIFDDQFSVERPDGSNFTLKIRSTKLEDSAMYFCANSASAGGIETQYFGPGTRLLVL.

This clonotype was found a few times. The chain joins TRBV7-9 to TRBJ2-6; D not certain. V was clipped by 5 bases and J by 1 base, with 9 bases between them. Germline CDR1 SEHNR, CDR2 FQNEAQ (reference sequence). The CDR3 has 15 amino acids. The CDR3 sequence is CASSRLTSGANVLTF. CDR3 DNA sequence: TGTGCCAGCAGCCGACTTACATCTGGGGCCAACGTCCTGACTTTC.

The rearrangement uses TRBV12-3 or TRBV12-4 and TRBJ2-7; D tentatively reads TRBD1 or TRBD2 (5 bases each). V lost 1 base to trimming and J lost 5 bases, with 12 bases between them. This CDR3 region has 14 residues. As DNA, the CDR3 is TGTGCCAGCAGTTTAGTCGGACGGGGCCACGAGCAGTACTTC. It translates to CASSLVGRGHEQYF.

As DNA, the CDR3 is TGTGCCAGCAGATGGACGGCCGGGGGAGGAACTGAAGCTTTCTTT. Translation gives CASRWTAGGGTEAFF. V usage is TRBV7-9 and J usage is TRBJ1-1; perhaps TRBD1 as D (5 bases). Germline V CDR1 and CDR2: SEHNR, FQNEAQ (reference sequence). The CDR3 is made up of 15 amino acids. Between the trimmed V and J ends, which lost 6 bases and 5 bases, there was a span of 19 bases.

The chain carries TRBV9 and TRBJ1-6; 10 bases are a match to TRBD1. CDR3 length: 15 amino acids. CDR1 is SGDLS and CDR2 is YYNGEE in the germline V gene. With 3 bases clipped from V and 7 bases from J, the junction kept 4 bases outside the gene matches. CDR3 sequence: CASSASGQGNSPLHF. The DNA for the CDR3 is TGTGCCAGCAGCGCCTCGGGACAGGGGAATTCACCCCTCCACTTT.

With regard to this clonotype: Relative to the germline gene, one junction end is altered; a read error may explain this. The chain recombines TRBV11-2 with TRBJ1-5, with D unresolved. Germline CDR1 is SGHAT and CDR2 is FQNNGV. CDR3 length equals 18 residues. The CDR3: CASSQLPPGETGNQPQHF. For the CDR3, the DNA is TGCGCCAGCAGCCAACTGCCACCTGGTGAGACGGGCAATCAGCCCCAGCATTTT.

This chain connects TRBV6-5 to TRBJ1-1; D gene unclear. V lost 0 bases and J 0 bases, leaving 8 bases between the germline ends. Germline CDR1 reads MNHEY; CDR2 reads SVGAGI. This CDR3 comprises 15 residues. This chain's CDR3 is CASSYSIAVNTEAFF. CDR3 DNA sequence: TGTGCCAGCAGTTACTCGATTGCGGTGAACACTGAAGCTTTCTTT.

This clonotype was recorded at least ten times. The CDR3 protein is CASSLEGVGYTF. The DNA for the CDR3 is TGCGCCAGCAGCTTGGAAGGGGTTGGCTACACCTTC. The rearrangement links TRBV5-1 to TRBJ1-2; possibly TRBD1 for D (5 bases). Germline lookup yields CDR1 SGHRS and CDR2 YFSETQ. The germline V and J ends were trimmed by 0 bases and 7 bases, with 7 bases remaining between them. CDR3 length: 12 residues.

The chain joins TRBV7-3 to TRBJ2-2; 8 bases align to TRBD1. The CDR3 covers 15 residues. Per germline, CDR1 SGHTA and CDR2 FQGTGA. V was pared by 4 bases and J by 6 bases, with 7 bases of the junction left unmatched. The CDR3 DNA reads TGTGCCAGCAGCTCTGGACAGGGTTTGGCCGGGGAGCTGTTTTTT. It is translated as CASSSGQGLAGELFF. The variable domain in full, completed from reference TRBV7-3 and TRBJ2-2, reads GAGVSQTPSNKVTEKGKYVELRCDPISGHTALYWYRQSLGQGPEFLIYFQGTGAADDSGLPNDRFFAVRPEGSVSTLKIQRTERGDSAVYLCASSSGQGLAGELFFGEGSRLTVL.

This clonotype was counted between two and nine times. CDR3 sequence reads: CSARIATPSSYEQYF. In DNA, the CDR3 is TGCAGTGCTAGAATAGCGACACCGAGCTCCTACGAGCAGTACTTC. The chain couples TRBV20-1 to TRBJ2-7; tentatively, D is TRBD2 (5 bases). The CDR3 extends over 15 amino acids. Trimming removed 2 bases at V and 0 bases at J, with 14 bases between. Germline CDR1 and CDR2: DFQATT and SNEGSKA (reference sequence).

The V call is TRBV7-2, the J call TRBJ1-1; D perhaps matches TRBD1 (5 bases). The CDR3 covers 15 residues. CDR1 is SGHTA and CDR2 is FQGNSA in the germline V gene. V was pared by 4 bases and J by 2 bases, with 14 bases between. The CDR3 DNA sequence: TGTGCCAGCAGCTCTTCAGGGACGCGAAACACTGAAGCTTTCTTT. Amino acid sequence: CASSSSGTRNTEAFF.

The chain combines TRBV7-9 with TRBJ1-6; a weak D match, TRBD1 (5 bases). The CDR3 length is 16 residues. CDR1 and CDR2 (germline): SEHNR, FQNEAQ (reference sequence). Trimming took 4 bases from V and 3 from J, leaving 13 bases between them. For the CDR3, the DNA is TGTGCCAGCAGCTCCGGGGGGGGGGGCTATAATTCACCCCTCCACTTT. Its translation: CASSSGGGGYNSPLHF.